One and the same sample provided the 5 T cell receptor beta chains below, sequenced in a study of T cells in women clearing cervical HPV infection. Clones were sequenced by immunoSEQ multiplex PCR, and TCRdb holds only the in-frame ones, with some missing. Here the sample table reports tens of thousands of clones. The sequencing sample was made of blood buffy coat. Receptors were obtained from a woman between 18 and 75 years old with a cervical HPV16 infection that either progressed to CIN3+ or cleared (not recorded which).

On this clone itself: The read is 3 residues too short to cover the CDR3 end, so that end is filled in from the germline J gene. The J gene is TRBJ2-7, the V gene TRBV5-1, with 9 bases matching TRBD1. This CDR3 has 16 residues. After removal of 4 bases from V and 5 bases from J, the junction contained 13 bases not matched to a gene. CDR1 is SGHRS, CDR2 YFSETQ, per germline. The CDR3 loop is CASSRGSWTGVDEQYF. The DNA read from the CDR3 is TGCGCCAGCAGCCGAGGTTCTTGGACAGGGGTCGACGAG.

About this clone itself: The read terminates 3 residues before the CDR3 end, so the remaining end is supplied by the germline J gene. This chain connects TRBV2 to TRBJ2-7, with D uncertain. Germline V lookup: CDR1 SNHLY, CDR2 FYNNEI. The CDR3 consists of 13 residues. Deletions cut 6 bases from V and 0 bases from J, with 9 bases between. The CDR3 reads CASRTLLSYEQYF. The covered CDR3 bases are TGTGCCAGCAGGACTTTACTCTCCTACGAG. Combining the CDR3 with reference TRBV2 and TRBJ2-7 gives the whole variable domain EPEVTQTPSHQVTQMGQEVILRCVPISNHLYFYWYRQILGQKVEFLVSFYNNEISEKSEIFDDQFSVERPDGSNFTLKIRSTKLEDSAMYFCASRTLLSYEQYFGPGTRLTVT.

Incomplete CDR3 DNA: TGTGCCAGCAGCTTAACACAGGGTACAGGATCACCA. It translates to CASSLTQGTGSP. The whole CDR3 sequence reads CASSLTQGTGSPLFF. The V call is TRBV5-5, the J call TRBJ1-4; perhaps TRBD1 as D (6 bases). Read data end 3 residues before the CDR3 end; the end is taken from the germline J gene. This CDR3 has 15 amino acids. Germline CDR1 SGHKS, CDR2 YYEKEE (reference sequence).

As for this clone: From the germline J gene comes the end of the CDR3, since the read stops 3 residues before it. This chain links TRBV19 with TRBJ1-2; no clear D gene. Germline V gives CDR1 LNHDA, CDR2 SQIVND (reference sequence). The CDR3 spans 14 residues. Incomplete CDR3 DNA: TGTGCCAGTAGTAGGCGGGTCCGCACAGATACC. Its translation is CASSRRVRTDT. The whole CDR3 protein reads CASSRRVRTDTYTF.

Of note for this clone: The read terminates 3 residues ahead of where the CDR3 ends, so the germline J gene completes it. This chain joins TRBV18 and TRBJ1-2; 7 bases line up with TRBD1. This CDR3 has 15 residues. CDR1 and CDR2 from the germline V gene are KGHSH and LQKENI. The sequenced part of the CDR3 DNA is TGTGCCAGCTCACCATCGACAGGGAATCTATACGAC. It codes for CASSPSTGNLYD. The complete CDR3 reads CASSPSTGNLYDYTF. Drawing the rest from reference TRBV18 and TRBJ1-2, the complete variable domain is NAGVMQNPRHLVRRRGQEARLRCSPMKGHSHVYWYRQLPEEGLKFMVYLQKENIIDESGMPKERFSAEFPKEGPSILRIQQVVRGDSAAYFCASSPSTGNLYDYTFGSGTRLTVV.